This T cell receptor (beta chain) was profiled in a study of blood T cell repertoires in COVID-19 (dated by TCRdb to between 2020 and 2021). Study-level background: Samples from collaborators originated in the United States, Italy and Spain and spanned both the acute and convalescent phases of COVID-19. The prospective study material was composed of cDNA or gDNA derived from T cells, B-cell-depleted T cells, or PBMCs. The dataset comprised deeply sampled blood TCRbeta repertoires from subjects exposed to, actively infected with, or recovered from COVID-19. The sample metadata nearly always contained a de-identified subject ID, COVID-19 status, age in years and sex. HLA class I and class II types, where available, came from metadata supplied by the sample provider rather than from assay-based typing. The repertoires were released in a freely available public database intended as a resource for research on the immune response to SARS-CoV-2. Samples came from the ongoing ImmuneRACE study (first 160 participants) plus 1,254 subjects from 6 global collaborators. General conclusions and limits of the study: The quantity of clinical and demographic metadata differed by source and by participant and was supplied without curation.

Comment on this clone: This clone's antigen is unknown. Base qualities are not recorded, but no much larger clone differs from it by a single base.

A second Seattle source provided samples from volunteer blood donors who had recovered from COVID-19. Collaborating institutions collected whole blood in K2EDTA tubes following their own protocols. For TCRbeta analysis, collaborators shipped samples in one of three forms: frozen whole blood, isolated PBMCs, or DNA extracted from either of those sample types. The immunoSEQ Assay, a bias-controlled multiplex PCR, was used to amplify TCRbeta CDR3 regions from genomic DNA. Per the source publication's procedure: Within the assay, amplification of reference gene primers was used to estimate how many nucleated cells each sample contained. To quantify the absolute abundance of each unique TCRbeta CDR3 rearrangement, sequence reads were collapsed and filtered. For each sample, productive Simpson clonality was calculated by taking the square root of Simpson's diversity index across productive rearrangements. Here the immuneACCESS table is served through TCRdb, limited to in-frame sequences with V and J called. Missing clones are a known gap in these copies; in checked studies unresolved V genes cover under half, and the rest lacks a known reason. V and J calls plus clone size are reproduced from that table; the DNA served to infer D and trimming. The sample contains 200,000 to 250,000 clones, around 84% of them found a single time. In total, the top ten clones hold roughly 5.3% of the sample.

The CDR3 runs 14 amino acids, cysteine and phenylalanine included. The read is trimmed to its CDR3 DNA, 42 bases read in frame from base 1. CDR1 and CDR2 are drawn from the germline V gene: MNHEY, SVGAGI. Ends trimmed: V by 4 bases, J by 4 bases; bases unmatched to a gene: 6. This TCR came from a woman aged 55-70 years who had recovered from COVID-19. The chain uses TRBV6-5 and TRBJ2-5; TRBD1 aligns with 7 central bases. Sample: peripheral blood. The CDR3 reads as follows: CASSSSTGRETQYF. The DNA sequence is TGTGCCAGCAGTTCGTCGACAGGGAGAGAGACCCAGTACTTC.